Sequencing of this T cell receptor (beta chain) was carried out in a study of T cell responses to AZD1222 COVID-19 vaccine (dated by TCRdb to the early 2020s). Regarding the research as a whole: TCR sequencing was performed for roughly 250 trial participants, of whom around 200 were given two doses of AZD1222 and approximately 26 were given two doses of MenACWY control vaccine. Trial participants were enrolled into age subgroups of 18-55, 56-69 and 70-plus years, which contained roughly 140, 27 and 60 TCR-sequenced participants, respectively.

Concerning this clone itself: Its antigen is not yet known. An end of the junction differs from the germline gene, which may be a read error.

The CDR3 regions of human TCRbeta chains were analyzed by immunosequencing. Regarding the original processing steps: TCRs in the repertoires were matched against a reference library of SARS-CoV-2-specific TCRs that had been generated with the MIRA antigen-specificity platform. Breadth was defined as the fraction of unique TCRs that were SARS-CoV-2-associated, and depth was defined as the fraction of total T cells that were SARS-CoV-2-associated. Using the MIRA data, every spike-specific TCR was mapped to the spike region that the TCR reacted to and assigned to either a CD4 or a CD8 class. Log10-transformed breadth and depth values were compared by one-way ANOVA with Sidak's multiple comparisons tests. Held by TCRdb, this immuneACCESS table contains in-frame sequences only and omits some clones. Under half of the omission traces to an unresolved V gene where checked; the cause of the rest is unknown. V, J and clone size were drawn from that table, and D and trimming were deduced from the DNA. The sample includes over 100,000 clones, with nearly 90% observed a single time. The ten largest clones add up to roughly 13% of the sample.

The CDR3 starts with the cysteine, ends with the phenylalanine, and has 13 residues. Only the CDR3 portion is preserved as DNA: 39 bases, with reading frame beginning at the first base. The CDR1 and CDR2 encoded by the germline V gene are MDHEN and SYDVKM. This specimen's time point label, per the study, means: baseline before first vaccination. This specimen's treatment or condition label, interpreted: meningococcal conjugate vaccine given as trial control. Samples from vaccinated people were obtained from the UK trials COV001 and COV002, which included a single-blind randomized controlled phase 2/3 trial of AZD1222 (ChAdOx1 nCoV-19) in healthy adults. Trial participant PBMC samples were collected at day 0 and day 28 after the second dose for TCRbeta chain sequencing. General conclusions and limits of the study: The 56-69-year group was small, and its depth increase did not reach significance, likely because of low power. Participants were mostly white British and included more females than males, and it was suggested by the authors that clonal diversity may have been underestimated. Because no day 14 peak-response samples were available, repertoires were characterized only after the peak T cell response. After two AZD1222 doses, spike-specific TCR breadth and depth were significantly higher than at day 0 and than in MenACWY recipients. Conclusions about previously exposed vaccinees are limited, since just six AZD1222 recipients were seropositive for SARS-CoV-2 at baseline. CD4 TCRs associated with the vaccine covered the entire spike protein, and the dominant responses were in regions 160-218 and 743-854. Nearly half of unique spike-specific TCRs reportedly recognized epitopes outside regions mutated in the B.1.351 and B.1.1.7 variants.

The rearrangement joined TRBV28 to TRBJ1-1; a tentative D call is TRBD1 (5 bases match). The sequence came from an adult in good health. The starting material was peripheral blood, obtained on day 0 of MenACWY control vaccination. The base sequence is TGTGCCAGCTCAAACGACCACAGCACCTCGGGGCTCTTT. The translation is CASSNDHSTSGLF.